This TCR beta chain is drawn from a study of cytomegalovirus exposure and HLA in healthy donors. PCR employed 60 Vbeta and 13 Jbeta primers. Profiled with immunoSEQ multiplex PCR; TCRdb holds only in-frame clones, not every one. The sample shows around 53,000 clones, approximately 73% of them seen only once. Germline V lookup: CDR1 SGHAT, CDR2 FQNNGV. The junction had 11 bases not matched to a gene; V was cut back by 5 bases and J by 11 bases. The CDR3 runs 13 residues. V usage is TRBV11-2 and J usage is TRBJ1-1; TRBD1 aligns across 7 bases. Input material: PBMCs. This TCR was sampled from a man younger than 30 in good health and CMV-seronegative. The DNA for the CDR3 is TGTGCCAGCAGCCAACCCCAGGGGGGACGGGCTTTCTTT. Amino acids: CASSQPQGGRAFF.